These T cell receptor beta chains were read from a single sample in a study. TCRdb re-derived calls from the 5' RACE reads in MiXCR, one entry per CDR3 protein. Of 62,000 or so distinct CDR3 sequences listed, 25% to 30% are singletons. Material: tumor-infiltrating naive CD4+ T cells sorted from the breast tumor. The receptor set was obtained from a female donor with breast cancer. The CDR3 runs from the conserved cysteine through the conserved F or W. The D gene is left open where the match is weak. Size is stated for part of the rows, as once, few or many counts, or as a class when the clone is expanded.

J,D,size,V,DNA,CDR3
TRBJ2-3,NA,NA,TRBV7-3,TGTGCCAGCAGCTCCCAAGGGGCTGCAGATACGCAGTATTTT,CASSSQGAADTQYF
TRBJ2-2,TRBD1,many,TRBV10-3,TGTGCCATCAGTCCCGGACAGGGTGGATCCGGGGAGCTGTTTTTT,CAISPGQGGSGELFF
TRBJ2-1,TRBD1,NA,TRBV12-3/TRBV12-4,TGTGCCAGCAGTCAAAAGGGACAGACCTACAATGAGCAGTTCTTC,CASSQKGQTYNEQFF
TRBJ1-5,TRBD1,medium-sized,TRBV4-1,TGCGCCAGCAGCCAGCGGACAGGGGTCAATCAGCCCCAGCATTTT,CASSQRTGVNQPQHF
TRBJ2-3,TRBD2,NA,TRBV9,TGTGCCAGCAGCATAAGCGGGGGGCGGACAGGTACGCAGTATTTT,CASSISGGRTGTQYF
TRBJ1-3,NA,few,TRBV10-3,TGTGCCATCAGGGGGAGGGACCCTGGAAACACCATATATTTT,CAIRGRDPGNTIYF
TRBJ2-7,NA,few,TRBV5-1,TGCGCCAGCAGCCCCTCGGGGGGCAGGTCCTACGAGCAGTACTTC,CASSPSGGRSYEQYF
TRBJ1-2,TRBD1,NA,TRBV28,TGTGCCAGCAGTTTCCTGACAGGGGGCCTCTATGGCTACACCTTC,CASSFLTGGLYGYTF
TRBJ2-2,NA,many,TRBV15,TGTGCCACCGGACATACCGGGACCACAAACACCGGGGAGCTGTTTTTT,CATGHTGTTNTGELFF
TRBJ2-3,NA,few,TRBV30,TGTGCCTGGAGGGCTCGAGGGGCACGCCGCACAGATACGCAGTATTTT,CAWRARGARRTDTQYF
TRBJ1-4,TRBD1,NA,TRBV7-9,TGTGCCAGCAGCGCTACAGGGGGAACTAATGAAAAACTGTTTTTT,CASSATGGTNEKLFF
TRBJ2-5,NA,NA,TRBV24-1,TGTGCCACCAGTGATCAGCGGCTAATGCAAGAGACCCAGTACTTC,CATSDQRLMQETQYF
TRBJ1-5,NA,many,TRBV5-1,TGCGCCAGCAGCCCCCAAGGGGGAGGAAGCAATCAGCCCCAGCATTTT,CASSPQGGGSNQPQHF
TRBJ1-1,NA,NA,TRBV29-1,TGCAGCGTTGAAGCGACAATGACCGGGAACACTGAAGCTTTCTTT,CSVEATMTGNTEAFF
TRBJ1-1,TRBD1,few,TRBV20-1,TGCAGTGCTGGACAGGGGAGTATGGACACTGAAGCTTTCTTT,CSAGQGSMDTEAFF
TRBJ1-3,TRBD1,NA,TRBV7-9,TGTACCAGCAGCTTACTGCGGACAGGGGAGTCTGGAAACACCATATATTTT,CTSSLLRTGESGNTIYF
TRBJ1-2,NA,NA,TRBV29-1,TGCAGCGCAGTGGAGGGCGGACGATACTATGGCTACACCTTC,CSAVEGGRYYGYTF
TRBJ2-7,TRBD1,NA,TRBV6-2/TRBV6-3,TGTGCCAGCAGTTCATTCCTCGGACAGGGGATTCGCTGCACCTTC,CASSSFLGQGIRCTF
TRBJ2-7,NA,NA,TRBV29-1,TGCAGCGTTGTCCTCACGACAGGTGCCTGGGAGCAGTACTTC,CSVVLTTGAWEQYF
TRBJ1-6,NA,few,TRBV7-3,TGTGCCAGCAGCTCCGAAACAGGATATAATTCACCCCTCCACTTT,CASSSETGYNSPLHF
TRBJ2-4,NA,many,TRBV20-1,TGCAGTGCTAGTGTCTCCAACATTCAGTACTTC,CSASVSNIQYF
TRBJ1-2,TRBD1,NA,TRBV7-9,TGTGCCAGCAGCTTGGGACAGGGTTTGAGTGGCTACACCTTC,CASSLGQGLSGYTF
TRBJ2-1,TRBD2,many,TRBV2,TGTGCCAGCAGTCGGGATAGCGGGGGGGCCTACAATGAGCAGTTCTTC,CASSRDSGGAYNEQFF
TRBJ2-2,TRBD1,once,TRBV5-6,TGTGCCAGCAGCTTGATAGGGGGCTCCGGGGAGCTGTTTTTT,CASSLIGGSGELFF
TRBJ1-5,NA,few,TRBV6-2/TRBV6-3,TGTGCCACCAAGGGGTCCAATCAGCCCCAGCATTTT,CATKGSNQPQHF
TRBJ2-1,TRBD2,NA,TRBV7-9,TGTGCCAGCAGCTTTGGGACTAGCGACAATGAGCAGTTCTTC,CASSFGTSDNEQFF
TRBJ1-3,NA,few,TRBV6-5,TGTGCCAGCAGGGGGCTTGGTGGAAACACCATATATTTT,CASRGLGGNTIYF
TRBJ2-1,NA,NA,TRBV5-5,TGTGCCAGCAGCCGATTAGCTAGAGTATCCTACAATGAGCAGTTCTTC,CASSRLARVSYNEQFF
TRBJ1-6,NA,NA,TRBV6-5,TGTGCCAGCAATCCCGCAGGCTATAATTCACCCCTCCACTTT,CASNPAGYNSPLHF
TRBJ2-7,NA,few,TRBV5-1,TGCGCCAGCAGCGCCGGACTGTTGGCTGGATCCTACGAGCAGTACTTC,CASSAGLLAGSYEQYF
TRBJ2-5,NA,few,TRBV7-3,TGTGCCAGCAGCCCATCAGGGGTAGAGACCCAGTACTTC,CASSPSGVETQYF
TRBJ2-5,TRBD1,NA,TRBV5-1,TGCGCCAGCAGCCCGGGACAGACAACCCGGGAAGAGACCCAGTACTTC,CASSPGQTTREETQYF
TRBJ2-3,NA,NA,TRBV7-2,TGTGCCAGCAGCTTAGCGAATTCAGCGGATACGCAGTATTTT,CASSLANSADTQYF
TRBJ2-3,NA,NA,TRBV7-2,TGTGCCAGCAGCTTAGGGCTAAGCGGGAGCACAGATACGCAGTATTTT,CASSLGLSGSTDTQYF
TRBJ2-7,TRBD2,NA,TRBV30,TGTGCCTGGACTGGCGGGGGGTCGGAGCAGTACTTC,CAWTGGGSEQYF
TRBJ2-6,NA,few,TRBV29-1,TGCAGCGCAGGAAACTACTCTGGGGCCAACGTCCTGACTTTC,CSAGNYSGANVLTF
TRBJ2-2,NA,once,TRBV7-6,TGTGCCAGCAGTCCCGGGGCCGGGGAGCTGTTTTTT,CASSPGAGELFF
TRBJ1-1,TRBD1,many,TRBV5-1,TGCGCCAGCAGCTTCAACAGGGGGTTGGAAGCTTTCTTT,CASSFNRGLEAFF
TRBJ1-1,TRBD1,NA,TRBV27,TGTGCCAGCAGTTTACGCCCCGGACAGGGCCTAAACACTGAAGCTTTCTTT,CASSLRPGQGLNTEAFF
TRBJ2-3,TRBD2,many,TRBV10-3,TGTGCCATCAAAGGTAGCGGGAGAACATCAGCGGATACGCAGTATTTT,CAIKGSGRTSADTQYF
TRBJ2-1,NA,few,TRBV5-1,TGCGCCAGCACCCTGGGGGGCGGATACAATGAGCAGTTCTTC,CASTLGGGYNEQFF
TRBJ2-1,TRBD1,many,TRBV7-3,TGTGCCAGCACCCCGACAGGGAGCTCCTACAATGAGCAGTTCTTC,CASTPTGSSYNEQFF
TRBJ1-1,NA,few,TRBV20-1,TGCAGTGCTAGAAGTGGAGGGAACCTGAACACTGAAGCTTTCTTT,CSARSGGNLNTEAFF
TRBJ1-2,TRBD1,NA,TRBV5-4,TGTGCCAGCAGCCGGAAGGACAGGGGCGGATATGGCTACACCTTC,CASSRKDRGGYGYTF
TRBJ2-1,TRBD2,NA,TRBV24-1,TGTGCCACCAGTGATTTGACTAGCGGGAGACTTGAGCAGTTCTTC,CATSDLTSGRLEQFF
TRBJ1-2,NA,NA,TRBV25-1,TGTGCCAGCAGTGAGACACCTATGAGGGGCTACACCTTC,CASSETPMRGYTF
TRBJ1-1,NA,many,TRBV6-1,TGTGCCAGCTGCCTGAATTGGGTGAACACTGAAGCTTTCTTT,CASCLNWVNTEAFF
TRBJ2-7,NA,NA,TRBV5-1,TGCGCCAGCAGCTTGACGGCGGGCTACGAGCAGTACTTC,CASSLTAGYEQYF
TRBJ1-2,NA,NA,TRBV7-3,TGTGCCAGCAGCCGTCTCGAGGGGGGAGGAGGTGGCTACACCTTC,CASSRLEGGGGGYTF
TRBJ1-5,NA,many,TRBV6-2/TRBV6-3,TGTGCCAGCAGTTCGACAGGTTTGGGCAATCAGCCCCAGCATTTT,CASSSTGLGNQPQHF
TRBJ2-1,NA,few,TRBV7-3,TGTGCCAGCAGCTTATATCGTAGCGGTGAGCAGTTCTTC,CASSLYRSGEQFF